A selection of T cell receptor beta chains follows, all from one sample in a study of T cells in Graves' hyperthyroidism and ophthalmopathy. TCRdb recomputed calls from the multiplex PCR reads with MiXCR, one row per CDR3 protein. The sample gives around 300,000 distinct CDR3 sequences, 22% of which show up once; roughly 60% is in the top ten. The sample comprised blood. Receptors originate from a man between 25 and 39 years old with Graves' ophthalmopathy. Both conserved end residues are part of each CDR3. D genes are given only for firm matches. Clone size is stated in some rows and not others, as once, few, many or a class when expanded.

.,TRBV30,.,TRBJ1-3,TGTGCCTGGGGCAGAGGCTCTGGAAACACCATATATTTT,CAWGRGSGNTIYF
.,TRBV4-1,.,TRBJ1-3,TGCGCCAGCAGCCAAGCTTCACAGAACTCTGGAAACACCATATATTTT,CASSQASQNSGNTIYF
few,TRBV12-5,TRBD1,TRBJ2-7,TGTGCTAGTGGTTTCGGGGACAGCCGCTACGAGCAGTACTTC,CASGFGDSRYEQYF
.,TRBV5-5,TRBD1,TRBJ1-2,TGTGCCAGCTCGGGACAGGGAAAGTATGGCTACACCTTC,CASSGQGKYGYTF
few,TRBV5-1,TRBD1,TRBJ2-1,TGCGCCAGCAGCCTGGGACAGGGCGGACACAATGAGCAGTTCTTC,CASSLGQGGHNEQFF
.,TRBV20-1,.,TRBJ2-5,TGCAGTGCTAGAAGCCCCGGGGAGACCCAGTACTTC,CSARSPGETQYF
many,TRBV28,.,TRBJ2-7,TGTGCCAGCAGTTCCTCCGGGACAAGATACGAGCAGTACTTC,CASSSSGTRYEQYF
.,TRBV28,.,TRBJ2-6,TGTGCCAGCAGCCAGGGGAAATACTCTGGGGCCAACGTCCTGACTTTC,CASSQGKYSGANVLTF
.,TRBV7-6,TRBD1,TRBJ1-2,TGTGCCAGCAGCCCACAGGGGGCTAAGGATGGCTACACCTTC,CASSPQGAKDGYTF
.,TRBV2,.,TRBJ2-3,TGTGCCAGCAGTGAATTTGATAGCGGAGGCGCGAATACGCAGTATTTT,CASSEFDSGGANTQYF
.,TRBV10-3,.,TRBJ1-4,TGTGCCATCCGCCGGACTACTAATGAAAAACTGTTTTTT,CAIRRTTNEKLFF
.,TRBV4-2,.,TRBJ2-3,TGTGCCAGCAGCCAAGAGAGTGAGGAGAGTACGCAGTATTTT,CASSQESEESTQYF
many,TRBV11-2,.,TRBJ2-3,TGTGCCAGCAGCTTAGCCCCAGGGGCTACAGATACGCAGTATTTT,CASSLAPGATDTQYF
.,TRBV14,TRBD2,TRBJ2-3,TGTGCCAGCAGACCCGGGACTAGCGGGACCAATGCCGCGCAGTATTTT,CASRPGTSGTNAAQYF
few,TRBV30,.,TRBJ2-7,TGTGCCTGGAGTGTACTGGACTCTAGGGGGGCGGAGCAGTACTTC,CAWSVLDSRGAEQYF
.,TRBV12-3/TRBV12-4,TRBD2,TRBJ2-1,TGTGCCAGCAGAACCCCCGGGGGGGGCTCCTACAATGAGCAGTTCTTC,CASRTPGGGSYNEQFF
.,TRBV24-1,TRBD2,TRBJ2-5,TGTGCCACCAGTGGCCCGAGGAAGGTAGCGGGACGAGAGACCCAGTACTTC,CATSGPRKVAGRETQYF
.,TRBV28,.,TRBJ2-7,TGTGCCAGCACCCGGGATAACCCCTACGAGCAGTACTTC,CASTRDNPYEQYF
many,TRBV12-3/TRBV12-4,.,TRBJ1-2,TGTGCCAGCAGTTTAGGGGACACCCATGCCGGCGGCTACACCTTC,CASSLGDTHAGGYTF
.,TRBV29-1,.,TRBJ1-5,TGCAGCGTTAGGGTAGGCAATCAGCCCCAGCATTTT,CSVRVGNQPQHF
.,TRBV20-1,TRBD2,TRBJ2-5,TGCAGTGCACGGACTAGCGGGAGTTCTAGCCGAGAGACCCAGTACTTC,CSARTSGSSSRETQYF
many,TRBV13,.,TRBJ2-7,TGTGCCAGCAGCTTAACTACCGGCTACGAGCAGTACTTC,CASSLTTGYEQYF
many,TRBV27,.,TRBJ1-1,TGTGCCAGCGGTTGGGACGGAAACACTGAAGCTTTCTTT,CASGWDGNTEAFF
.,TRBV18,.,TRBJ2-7,TGTGCCAGCTCACCGGTTCCGGGACGGCCCTACGAGCAGTACTTC,CASSPVPGRPYEQYF
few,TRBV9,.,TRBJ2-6,TGTGCCAGCAGCGTAGCCGGAGTTCGCTCTGGGGCCAACGTCCTGACTTTC,CASSVAGVRSGANVLTF
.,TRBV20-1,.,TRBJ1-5,TGCAGTGCCAGACGGGGGTTTCAGCCCCAGCATTTT,CSARRGFQPQHF
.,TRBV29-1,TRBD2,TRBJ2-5,TGCAGCGTTGGGACTAGCGGCCCTCGGGACCAGTACTTC,CSVGTSGPRDQYF
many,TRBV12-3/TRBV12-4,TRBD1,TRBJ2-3,TGTGCCAGCAGATCTACAGGGGGCTGGTCAGATACGCAGTATTTT,CASRSTGGWSDTQYF
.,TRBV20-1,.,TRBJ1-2,TGCAGTGCTAGAGATCACCAGGGCAGGGGCTACACCTTC,CSARDHQGRGYTF
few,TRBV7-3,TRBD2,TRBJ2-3,TGTGCCAGCAGCTACCCCGGGACTAGCGGGAAGTATACGCAGTATTTT,CASSYPGTSGKYTQYF
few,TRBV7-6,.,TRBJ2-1,TGTGCCAGCAGCTTCACCGGGGGAGCGGGTTGGGATGAGCAGTTCTTC,CASSFTGGAGWDEQFF
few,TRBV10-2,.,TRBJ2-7,TGCGCCAGCAGTGAGTCGGGGACGACCTACGAGCAGTACTTC,CASSESGTTYEQYF
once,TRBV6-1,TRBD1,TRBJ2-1,TGTGCCAGCACTAAACAGGGGCACAATGAGCAGTTCTTC,CASTKQGHNEQFF
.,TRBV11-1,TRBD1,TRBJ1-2,TGTGCCAGCAGCCCGCGACTGGGACAGGGCGGCGGAGCTAACTATGGCTACACCTTC,CASSPRLGQGGGANYGYTF
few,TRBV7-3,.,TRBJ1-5,TGTGCCAGCAGCTTAGGGGACAATCAGCCCCAGCATTTT,CASSLGDNQPQHF